Below, 2 T cell receptor beta chains from the same sample are listed, as sequenced in a study of regulatory T cells in long-lasting Graves disease (dated by TCRdb to the early 2020s). Receptors were amplified or captured by multiplex PCR. The sequencer was an Illumina HiSeq 4000. CDR3 regions were amplified by Arm-PCR with iRepertoire HTBI primers to construct TCR beta libraries. The public reads were run again by TCRdb, first through fastp at Q25 and then through MiXCR, and only productive beta chains were kept. Here each entry gathers all rows of one CDR3 protein and keeps the most common genes and DNA. This sample comprises 450,000 or so distinct CDR3 sequences, about a fifth of them detected only once. The ten top clones hold approximately 7.8% of the sample. The time point label on this specimen signifies: persistent/refractory GD, antithyroid drugs over 5 years with positive TRAb. For both TCR sequencing and RNA sequencing, RNA was extracted from PBMCs in TRIzol.

Sample: peripheral blood mononuclear cells (PBMCs), taken when the disease was refractory, from a patient treated with antithyroid drugs. The receptors shown here come from a female donor with Graves disease.

This clonotype was seen repeatedly, ten times or more. V is TRBV11-3 and J is TRBJ2-5; perhaps TRBD2 as D (5 bases). The CDR3 consists of 14 residues. Looked up from germline, CDR1 is SGHNT and CDR2 is YENEEA. V shed 5 bases and J shed 5 bases, with 15 bases lying between them. Written as DNA, the CDR3 is TGTGCCAGCAGCCCCGGCGGGCTTGGGGAGACCCAGTACTTC. Translating gives CASSPGGLGETQYF.

The chain combines TRBV7-9 with TRBJ2-6; weak D call: TRBD1 (5 bases). Germline V gene sequence: CDR1 SEHNR, CDR2 FQNEAQ (reference sequence). The CDR3 is 18 amino acids. V lost 5 bases, J lost 0 bases, and 17 bases lay in between. The CDR3 here is CASSPEGVRFSGANVLTF. The CDR3 DNA follows: TGTGCCAGCAGCCCGGAAGGGGTCAGATTCTCTGGGGCCAACGTCCTGACTTTC.